What follows are 8 T cell receptor beta chains derived from one specimen sequenced in a study of shared T cell receptors in the human thymus. Data came from immunoSEQ multiplex PCR; TCRdb stores just in-frame clones and leaves some out. The repertoire consists of approximately 490,000 clones, with 70% to 80% occurring once and the leading ten covering more than 0.01%. These data are also associated with another study on human thymus T cells.

Sequenced sample: thymocytes. These receptors originate from a boy under two years old with a congenital heart defect.

This chain connects TRBV4-3 to TRBJ2-1; D not certain. Deletions cut 1 base from V and 4 bases from J, with 14 bases between. The V gene's germline CDR1 is LGHNA and CDR2 YSLEER. CDR3 size: 16 residues. The CDR3 loop reads CASSQGVRRLYNEQFF. The DNA for the CDR3 is TGCGCCAGCAGCCAAGGAGTCCGTAGACTGTACAATGAGCAGTTCTTC.

The chain employs TRBV27 and TRBJ2-5; 9 bases agree with TRBD2. The length of the CDR3 is 14 residues. The germline CDR1 and CDR2 sequences are MNHEY and SMNVEV (reference sequence). The V and J ends lost 8 bases and 1 base, in that order; junction bases with no gene match: 5. In DNA, the CDR3 is TGTGCCAGCCATGCGGGAGGGCTCCAAGAGACCCAGTACTTC. It yields the protein CASHAGGLQETQYF.

The chain has TRBV30 and TRBJ2-5; 9 bases agree with TRBD2. The CDR3 length is 15 residues. Germline V CDR1 and CDR2: GTSNPN, SVGIG (reference sequence). V lost 1 base, J lost 0 bases, and 3 bases stayed unmatched. The CDR3 DNA reads as TGTGCCTGGAGTGGTACTAGCGGGTACCAAGAGACCCAGTACTTC. This codes for CAWSGTSGYQETQYF.

The chain links TRBV7-9 to TRBJ2-3; 8 bases are a match to TRBD2. Germline values: CDR1 SEHNR, CDR2 FQNEAQ (reference sequence). The ends lost 2 bases at V and 6 bases at J; junction bases unmatched: 7. CDR3 length: 15 residues. Written as DNA, the CDR3 is TGTGCCAGCAGCTTACCTAGCGGGCCCATTGATACGCAGTATTTT. Translated: CASSLPSGPIDTQYF.

This clone was seen only once. The chain links TRBV7-2 to TRBJ2-7, with 9 bases lining up with TRBD1. Germline values: CDR1 SGHTA, CDR2 FQGNSA. The CDR3 totals 15 residues. Unmatched junction bases numbered 5, after V lost 5 bases and J lost 0 bases. Written as DNA, the CDR3 is TGTGCCAGCAGCCCAGGGACAGGGATCTCCTACGAGCAGTACTTC. This sequence encodes CASSPGTGISYEQYF.

This sequence joins TRBV4-3 and TRBJ2-1, with 8 positions matching TRBD2. With 1 base clipped from V and 5 bases from J, the junction kept 10 bases outside the gene matches. This CDR3 region has 17 residues. The germline CDR1 and CDR2 sequences are LGHNA and YSLEER. In nucleotides, the CDR3 is TGCGCCAGCAGCCAAGTTATCCGACTAGCGACCGACAATGAGCAGTTCTTC. It specifies CASSQVIRLATDNEQFF.

Turning to this clone: Within the sample, other DNA sequences also encode this same CDR3. V and J are TRBV6-5 and TRBJ2-7, with TRBD1 matching 7 bases. The CDR3 extends over 16 amino acids. Per the germline V gene, CDR1 is MNHEY and CDR2 is SVGAGI. J gave up 1 base and V 0 bases, and 6 bases lay outside the gene matches. The CDR3 is CASSYSGRDRSYEQYF. CDR3 in DNA: TGTGCCAGCAGTTACTCCGGCCGGGACAGATCCTACGAGCAGTACTTC.

The rearrangement joins TRBV11-3 to TRBJ2-2, with 11 bases matching TRBD2. The trim removed 4 bases at V and 1 base at J, leaving 2 bases unmatched. This CDR3 comprises 16 residues. Germline assignment: CDR1 SGHNT and CDR2 YENEEA. The CDR3, as DNA: TGTGCCAGCAGCTCAACTAGCGGGAGGAACACCGGGGAGCTGTTTTTT. This gives the protein CASSSTSGRNTGELFF.